This entry lists 21 T cell receptor beta chains sequenced from one sample in a study of vaccination and CD4 T cells after COVID-19. Treatment in this sample: 10-day PBMC culture with coronavirus spike peptide pools or control peptides (ViraFEST assay). These receptors' antigens are unknown. At the Johns Hopkins FTIC core, DNA taken from cultured CD4+ T cells was sequenced by way of the Oncomine TCR Beta short-read assay. TCRdb independently ran MiXCR on the PCR reads; one entry per CDR3 protein. The sample includes 10,000 to 13,000 distinct CDR3 sequences, roughly half of them seen just once. The material sequenced was CD4+ T cells from blood, cultured in vitro. The receptors were sampled from a human donor who had recovered from COVID-19.

This clonotype appeared a few times. The chain couples TRBV20-1 to TRBJ2-3, with TRBD2 matching 12 bases. CDR1 is DFQATT, CDR2 SNEGSKA, per germline (reference sequence). Unmatched junction bases numbered 3, after V lost 5 bases and J lost 0 bases. The CDR3 runs 15 residues. In DNA, the CDR3 is TGCAGTGCTTGGGGGACTAGCGGGAGCACAGATACGCAGTATTTT. It codes for CSAWGTSGSTDTQYF.

The chain combines TRBV20-1 with TRBJ1-1, with TRBD1 matching 7 bases. Germline V CDR1 and CDR2: DFQATT, SNEGSKA (reference sequence). The CDR3 spans 14 residues. Trimming removed 2 bases from V and 5 bases from J; junction bases left unmatched: 8. This CDR3 is CSARKTGVRTEAFF. The CDR3 nucleotides read TGCAGTGCTAGAAAAACAGGGGTACGGACTGAAGCTTTCTTT.

V gene TRBV7-6 combines with J gene TRBJ2-5; D uncertain. Germline V gives CDR1 SGHVS, CDR2 FNYEAQ. Trimming removed 5 bases from V and 1 base from J, with 17 bases in between. The CDR3 is made up of 16 amino acids. Written as DNA, the CDR3 is TGTGCCAGCAGCCCCCTCCCGGGTGGCGGCCAAGAGACCCAGTACTTC. Translation: CASSPLPGGGQETQYF.

This chain connects TRBV6-5 to TRBJ1-5; no firm D call. This CDR3 spans 13 amino acids. Germline CDR1 reads MNHEY; CDR2 reads SVGAGI. The V gene lost 3 bases and the J gene lost 7 bases, with 10 bases spanning the gap. The DNA for the CDR3 is TGTGCCAGCAGTTATGCTCACGGGCAGCCCCAGCATTTT. It yields the protein CASSYAHGQPQHF.

This clonotype was counted only a few times. A junction boundary mismatches the germline segment, possibly from a read error. The chain carries TRBV4-2 and TRBJ1-1, with 9 positions matching TRBD1. Germline CDR1 is LGHNA and CDR2 is YNFKEQ. The CDR3 spans 15 residues. The CDR3, as DNA: TGTGCCAGCAGCCAAGATTCGACAGGGGGAACTGAAACTTTCTTT. Translated: CASSQDSTGGTETFF.

This clonotype was seen more than once but under ten times. The chain is built from TRBV21-1 and TRBJ2-7; the table calls TRBD2, which could not be checked here. TRBV21-1 is shown as a pseudogene. This CDR3 has 13 amino acids. CDR3 nucleotide sequence: TGTGCCAGCAGCAGGGCCACCAGTTACGAGCAGTACTTC. Translation: CASSRATSYEQYF.

The chain employs TRBV2 and TRBJ2-5; D remains ambiguous. V lost 9 bases and J 5 bases, leaving 16 bases between the germline ends. This CDR3 has 13 residues. CDR1 is SNHLY and CDR2 is FYNNEI in the germline V gene. CDR3 sequence: CARSLRFRETQYF. Here the CDR3 DNA reads TGTGCCAGAAGTTTGAGGTTCAGGGAGACCCAGTACTTC.

The V gene is TRBV7-3, the J gene TRBJ1-1, with D unresolved. This CDR3 spans 13 amino acids. Trimming left V 3 bases short and J 1 base short, with 6 bases between. CDR1 is SGHTA, CDR2 FQGTGA, per germline. CDR3 protein: CASSFDGNTEAFF. The CDR3 DNA sequence: TGTGCCAGCAGCTTCGACGGGAACACTGAAGCTTTCTTT.

The J gene is TRBJ2-1, the V gene TRBV7-2; D unclear. CDR1 is SGHTA, CDR2 FQGNSA, per germline. There are 15 residues in the CDR3. Trimming stripped 0 bases from V and 7 bases from J, with 13 bases between. CDR3 DNA sequence: TGTGCCAGCAGCTTAGCCACACCCCCCCCGAATGAGCAGTTCTTC. Translating gives CASSLATPPPNEQFF.

V gene TRBV9 combines with J gene TRBJ2-5; 8 nucleotides agree with TRBD1. The trim removed 2 bases at V and 5 bases at J, leaving 8 bases unmatched. CDR1 is SGDLS, CDR2 YYNGEE, per germline. The CDR3 consists of 15 residues. In nucleotides, the CDR3 is TGTGCCAGCAGCGTGAGACAGGGGAGAGGTGAGACCCAGTACTTC. It yields the protein CASSVRQGRGETQYF.

This sequence joins TRBV24-1 and TRBJ2-1, with D maybe TRBD2 (6 bases). Looked up from germline, CDR1 is KGHDR and CDR2 is SFDVKD. V lost 2 bases to trimming and J lost 2 bases, with 21 bases between them. CDR3 length: 19 amino acids. CDR3 sequence reads: CATSDSAGIWGDPYNEQFF. CDR3 DNA: TGTGCCACCAGTGATTCGGCGGGGATATGGGGGGATCCCTACAATGAGCAGTTCTTC.

The chain recombines TRBV28 with TRBJ1-2; unclear D gene. CDR3 size: 13 residues. Trimming left V 2 bases short and J 4 bases short, with 8 bases between. Germline lookup yields CDR1 MDHEN and CDR2 SYDVKM. This CDR3 reads CASSLRGFYGYTF. The CDR3 region has the DNA TGTGCCAGCAGTTTACGGGGATTCTATGGCTACACCTTC.

This clonotype came up a few times. This chain joins TRBV6-4 and TRBJ2-2; D remains ambiguous. V was shortened by 0 bases and J by 4 bases, with 6 bases between the two germline ends. Per germline, CDR1 MRHNA and CDR2 SNTAGT. The CDR3 extends over 14 amino acids. The CDR3 DNA reads as TGTGCCAGCAGTGACTCGAGTAGCACCGGGGAGCTGTTTTTT. This encodes CASSDSSSTGELFF.

This clonotype was picked up a small number of times. This chain links TRBV20-1 with TRBJ1-5, with D unresolved. Germline V CDR1 and CDR2: DFQATT, SNEGSKA (reference sequence). The CDR3 sequence is 14 residues long. The ends were cut back, 0 bases at V and 6 bases at J, with 12 bases in the middle. The CDR3 bases are TGCAGTGCTAGAGATGGGAGGGCCGGTCAGCCCCAGCATTTT. This sequence encodes CSARDGRAGQPQHF.

This chain uses TRBV7-6 with TRBJ1-6; D remains unclear. The germline V gene encodes CDR1 SGHVS and CDR2 FNYEAQ. The CDR3 loop spans 14 amino acids. The V end was cut by 2 bases, the J end by 9 bases, with 11 bases between. CDR3 residues: CASSLFRSGSPLHF. Written as DNA, the CDR3 is TGTGCCAGCAGCTTATTCAGGAGCGGTTCACCCCTCCACTTT.

This clonotype was found a few times. The chain links TRBV7-8 to TRBJ2-7; 14 positions agree with TRBD2. Germline CDR1 reads SGHVS; CDR2 reads FQNEAQ. The CDR3 consists of 16 residues. J lost 7 bases, V lost 10 bases, and 15 bases had no gene match. The CDR3 DNA sequence: TGTGCCACCGACGGCCCGACTAGCGGGAGGGGCGGTGAGCAGTACTTC. It translates to CATDGPTSGRGGEQYF.

The chain employs TRBV6-2 or TRBV6-3 and TRBJ2-3; D is ambiguous. Trimming left V 6 bases short and J 6 bases short, with 16 bases between. Germline V lookup: CDR1 MNHEY, CDR2 SVGEGT. CDR3 length equals 14 residues. Written as DNA, the CDR3 is TGTGCCAGCAGCCTCCGTCGGCGGCGGGATACGCAGTATTTT. This translates into CASSLRRRRDTQYF.

The rearrangement links TRBV6-5 to TRBJ2-4; the D gene is possibly TRBD1 (6 bases). The CDR3 is made up of 14 amino acids. V lost 0 bases and J lost 6, with 9 bases in between. The germline V gene encodes CDR1 MNHEY and CDR2 SVGAGI. The CDR3: CASSYSRQANIQYF. CDR3 bases: TGTGCCAGCAGTTACTCCAGACAGGCAAACATTCAGTACTTC.

This clonotype was observed a few times. This sequence joins TRBV10-2 and TRBJ1-5, with TRBD1 as a possible D gene (6 bases). V was trimmed by 3 bases and J by 5 bases, leaving 14 bases between them. The CDR3 has 15 amino acids. From germline, CDR1 is WSHSY and CDR2 SAAADI. The chain's CDR3 is CASSDTAQGHQPQHF. The CDR3 nucleotides read TGCGCCAGCAGTGACACCGCACAGGGCCATCAGCCCCAGCATTTT.

This rearrangement joins TRBV20-1 to TRBJ2-3, with unresolved D. Germline V gene sequence: CDR1 DFQATT, CDR2 SNEGSKA (reference sequence). CDR3 size: 13 residues. Trimming cost V 3 bases and J 3 bases, with 10 bases left between them. CDR3 loop: CSASPGLTDTQYF. The CDR3 bases are TGCAGTGCTAGTCCGGGCTTGACAGATACGCAGTATTTT.

By sample fraction, this clonotype is medium-sized (0.01 to 0.1%). V is TRBV5-4 and J is TRBJ1-2, with D unclear. This CDR3 has 13 residues. Per the germline V gene, CDR1 is SGHNT and CDR2 is YYREEE (reference sequence). V was cut by 4 bases and J by 6 bases, with 13 bases left in between. Written as DNA, the CDR3 is TGTGCCAGCAGCCCAGAAAGGAGTAATGGCTACACCTTC. Residues: CASSPERSNGYTF.